A single sample gave rise to the 6 T cell receptor beta chains below, sequenced in a study of blood T cells in healthy people across ages. Then a second PCR, running about 6 to 11 cycles, was carried out with a sample-barcoded 5' primer and a J-beta primer mix. One entry per CDR3 protein, called by TCRdb with MiXCR from the 5' RACE reads. The table includes around 690,000 distinct CDR3 sequences, 45% to 65% detected once. What was sequenced was blood. Receptors originate from a man aged 60-69 years in good health.

The genes are TRBV3-1 and TRBJ2-7; 7 positions match TRBD1. Germline CDR1 and CDR2: LGHDT and YNNKEL (reference sequence). This CDR3 spans 15 amino acids. V dropped 5 bases and J dropped 6; count of bases not matched to a gene: 13. CDR3 coding DNA: TGTGCCAGCAGCTACACCGGGACAGAATACTTCGAGCAGTACTTC. Translating it yields CASSYTGTEYFEQYF.

This sequence joins TRBV5-1 and TRBJ2-1; TRBD1 matches 9 bases. Trimming cost V 5 bases and J 4 bases; bases outside gene matches: 7. The CDR3 runs 15 residues. CDR1 and CDR2 (germline): SGHRS, YFSETQ. The CDR3 is CASRRTGGGYNEQFF. CDR3 DNA: TGCGCCAGCAGAAGAACAGGGGGCGGATACAATGAGCAGTTCTTC.

The rearrangement joins TRBV29-1 to TRBJ1-1, with a possible D match to TRBD1 (5 bases). Trimming took 8 bases from V and 7 from J, leaving 20 bases between them. Looked up from germline, CDR1 is SQVTM and CDR2 is ANQGSEA. The CDR3 sequence is 13 residues long. The CDR3 nucleotides read TGCAGCTCTGGGGAGACCGGGGGAGGTGAAGCTTTCTTT. The encoded protein is CSSGETGGGEAFF.

This chain joins TRBV25-1 and TRBJ2-3; tentative D call: TRBD2 (7 bases). Germline V lookup: CDR1 MGHDK, CDR2 SYGVNS. This CDR3 is 16 amino acids long. Trimming cost V 0 bases and J 6 bases, with 16 bases left between them. CDR3 in DNA: TGTGCCAGCAGTGAATATGGGGGGGCCCACCACGATACGCAGTATTTT. Amino acid sequence: CASSEYGGAHHDTQYF.

This sequence joins TRBV7-2 and TRBJ2-5; the D gene is possibly TRBD2 (6 bases). This CDR3 comprises 14 residues. Germline V lookup: CDR1 SGHTA, CDR2 FQGNSA. Trimming shortened V by 5 bases and J by 5 bases, and 15 bases separated the two germline ends. As DNA, the CDR3 is TGTGCCAGCAGCCAACGGACTATGGGGGAGACCCAGTACTTC. Its translation is CASSQRTMGETQYF.

This clonotype was detected only a few times. This chain connects TRBV7-9 to TRBJ2-5; the D is unclear. Trimming shortened V by 5 bases and J by 1 base, and 11 bases separated the two germline ends. The CDR3 extends over 14 amino acids. Germline V lookup: CDR1 SEHNR, CDR2 FQNEAQ (reference sequence). The CDR3 spells CASSLLVPQETQYF. CDR3 coding DNA: TGTGCCAGCAGCCTGCTAGTCCCCCAAGAGACCCAGTACTTC. The whole variable domain, filled in from reference TRBV7-9 and TRBJ2-5, reads DTGVSQNPRHKITKRGQNVTFRCDPISEHNRLYWYRQTLGQGPEFLTYFQNEAQLEKSRLLSDRFSAERPKGSFSTLEIQRTEQGDSAMYLCASSLLVPQETQYFGPGTRLLVL.